This T cell receptor beta chain was observed in a study of blood T cell repertoires in COVID-19 (dated by TCRdb to the early 2020s). With respect to the entire study: Samples from collaborators originated in the United States, Italy and Spain and spanned both the acute and convalescent phases of COVID-19. Where available, HLA class I and class II types were obtained from metadata supplied by the sample provider rather than from assay-based typing. The material from the prospective study consisted of cDNA or gDNA derived from T cells, B-cell-depleted T cells, or PBMCs. The sample metadata nearly always contained a de-identified subject ID, COVID-19 status, age in years and sex. The samples were drawn from the first 160 participants of the ongoing ImmuneRACE study and from under 1,500 subjects provided by 6 global collaborators. The repertoires were released in a freely available public database intended as a resource for research on the immune response to SARS-CoV-2. Deeply sampled blood TCRbeta repertoires from subjects exposed to, actively infected with, or recovered from COVID-19 were included in the dataset.

About this clone: Its binding antigen is unknown. Base qualities are not provided; no much larger clone lies one nucleotide away.

The immunoSEQ Assay, a bias-controlled multiplex PCR, was used to amplify TCRbeta CDR3 regions from genomic DNA. On the study's bioinformatics: The number of nucleated cells in each sample was estimated from the amplification of reference gene primers within the assay. To quantify the absolute abundance of each unique TCRbeta CDR3 rearrangement, sequence reads were collapsed and filtered. For each sample, productive Simpson clonality was calculated as the square root of Simpson's diversity index over productive rearrangements. TCRdb holds this immuneACCESS table with in-frame rearrangements only. Some clones are missing; in checked studies, unresolved V genes explain under half, and the rest has no known cause. V, J and clone size are taken as reported in that table, and D and trimming were inferred from the DNA itself. Present in this sample are 350,000 to 450,000 clones, 89% of which were seen just once. Over 1% of the sample is in the top ten clones.

V sheds 2 bases and J sheds 3 bases, leaving 12 bases between their ends. Sequences SGHNT (CDR1) and YYREEE (CDR2) are obtained from the germline V gene (reference sequence). Inclusive of the bounding cysteine and phenylalanine, the CDR3 is 15 residues long. The kept DNA is CDR3 alone, 45 bases in frame from the first base. Beyond this particular receptor, the publication reports: The amount of clinical and demographic metadata varied by source and participant and was provided uncurated.

The collaborating institutions used their own protocols to collect whole blood in K2EDTA tubes. For TCRbeta analysis, collaborator samples were shipped as frozen whole blood, as isolated PBMCs, or as DNA extracted from either sample type. The TCR comes from a man aged 35 to 55 with acute or convalescent COVID-19. Sequenced sample: peripheral blood. In this chain, TRBV5-4 is recombined with TRBJ2-1, and TRBD2 may be the D gene, going by 6 matching bases. CDR3 loop: CASSFSGLGYNEQFF. Here is the DNA: TGTGCCAGCAGCTTCAGCGGGCTAGGCTACAATGAGCAGTTCTTC.